This is a list of T cell receptor beta chains from one sample in a study of Ad26.COV2.S vaccination and SARS-CoV-2 variants. Some clones are missing from TCRdb's copy, which holds only in-frame ones; the method was immunoSEQ multiplex PCR. The sample holds 350,000 to 500,000 clones, about 92% seen once. The sequencing used peripheral blood, collected in a trial of Ad26.COV2.S vaccine versus placebo. All receptors derive from a person between 18 and 65 years old who received the Ad26.COV2.S COVID-19 vaccine or a placebo. Each CDR3 is given with its conserved first and last residue. The order of the fields is clone size, V gene, J gene, CDR3 protein. Expanded clones get a size class; other rows say once, few or many, or leave the size out.

NA	TRBV14	TRBJ1-3	CASSQDRGRFSGNTIYF
NA	TRBV24-1	TRBJ2-3	CATSDPDATDTQYF
NA	TRBV20-1	TRBJ1-3	CSARPGNTIYF
NA	TRBV28	TRBJ2-7	CASSPRLDYEQYF
NA	TRBV7-9	TRBJ1-2	CASRTGDYYGYTF
NA	TRBV24-1	TRBJ1-2	CATSETRDRRGYTF
few	TRBV28	TRBJ2-7	CASSRGPYEQYF
NA	TRBV28	TRBJ2-1	CASSSAGPLPGGGYNEQFF
NA	TRBV29-1	TRBJ2-7	CSVGRGLGWEQYF
NA	TRBV12-5	TRBJ2-5	CASGLGLLGETQYF
NA	TRBV9	TRBJ2-5	CASSVASGGQETQYF
NA	TRBV5-1	TRBJ2-1	CASSSGTSGRAADEQFF
NA	TRBV6-5	TRBJ2-3	CASSYSGSTDTQYF
once	TRBV7-2	TRBJ2-7	CASSFRPGTGNEQYF
NA	TRBV20-1	TRBJ1-2	CSARGGQGYTF
NA	TRBV29-1	TRBJ2-7	CSVEGTGGRSSYEQYF
few	TRBV6-1	TRBJ1-3	CASTDWGGNTIYF
NA	TRBV6-5	TRBJ2-1	CASRREISYNEQFF
NA	TRBV7-3	TRBJ2-3	CASSLSVADTQYF
NA	TRBV7-9	TRBJ2-1	CASSPAMDRGSYNEQFF
NA	TRBV7-9	TRBJ1-2	CASSLVQGGYTF
NA	TRBV20-1	TRBJ2-7	CSAGESYEQYF
NA	TRBV10-3	TRBJ1-1	CAISESGDSEAFF
NA	TRBV19	TRBJ1-1	CASSPRDRGIEYYFF
many	TRBV21-1	TRBJ2-5	CASSKQGETQYF
NA	TRBV27	TRBJ2-3	CASSPQDRYYTDTQYF
NA	TRBV3-1/TRBV3-2	TRBJ2-5	CASSQSRAGGQETQYF
NA	TRBV4-2	TRBJ2-1	CASSQHFVLTSGTRSSYNEQFF